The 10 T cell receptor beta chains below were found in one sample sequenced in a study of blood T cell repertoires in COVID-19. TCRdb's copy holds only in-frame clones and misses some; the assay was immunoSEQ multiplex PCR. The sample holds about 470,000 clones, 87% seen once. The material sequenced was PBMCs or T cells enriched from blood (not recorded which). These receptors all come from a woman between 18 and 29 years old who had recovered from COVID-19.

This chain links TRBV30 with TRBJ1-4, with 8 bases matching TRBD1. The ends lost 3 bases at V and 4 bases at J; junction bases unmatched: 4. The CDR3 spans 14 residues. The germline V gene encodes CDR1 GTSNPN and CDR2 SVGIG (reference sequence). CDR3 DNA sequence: TGTGCCTGGAGCCGACAGGGGAATAATGAAAAACTGTTTTTT. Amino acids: CAWSRQGNNEKLFF.

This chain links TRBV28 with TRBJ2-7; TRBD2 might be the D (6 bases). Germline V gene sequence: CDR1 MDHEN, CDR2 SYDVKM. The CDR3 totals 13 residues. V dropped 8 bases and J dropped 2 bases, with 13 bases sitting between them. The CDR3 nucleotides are TGTGCCAGCTTGGATAGCGGTACCTACGAGCAGTACTTC. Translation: CASLDSGTYEQYF.

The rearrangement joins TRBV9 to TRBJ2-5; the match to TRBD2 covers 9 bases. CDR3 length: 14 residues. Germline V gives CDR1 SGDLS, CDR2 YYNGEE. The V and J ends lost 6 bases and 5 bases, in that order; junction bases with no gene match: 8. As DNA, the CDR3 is TGTGCCAGCACCGTTAGCGGGGGCTGGGAGACCCAGTACTTC. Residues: CASTVSGGWETQYF. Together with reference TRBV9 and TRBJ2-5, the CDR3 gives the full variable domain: DSGVTQTPKHLITATGQRVTLRCSPRSGDLSVYWYQQSLDQGLQFLIQYYNGEERAKGNILERFSAQQFPDLHSELNLSSLELGDSALYFCASTVSGGWETQYFGPGTRLLVL.

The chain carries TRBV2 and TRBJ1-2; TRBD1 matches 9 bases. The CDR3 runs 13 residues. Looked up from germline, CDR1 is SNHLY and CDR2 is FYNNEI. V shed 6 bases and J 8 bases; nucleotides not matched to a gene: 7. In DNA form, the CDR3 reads TGTGCCAGCAGATTGACAGGGGGGGACGGCTACACCTTC. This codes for CASRLTGGDGYTF.

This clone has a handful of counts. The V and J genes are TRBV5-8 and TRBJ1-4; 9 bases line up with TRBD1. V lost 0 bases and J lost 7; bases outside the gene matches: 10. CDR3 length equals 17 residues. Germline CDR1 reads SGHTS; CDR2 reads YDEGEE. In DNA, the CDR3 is TGTGCCAGCAGCTTGGGAGCGACGGGACAGGGCCGTGAAAAACTGTTTTTT. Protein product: CASSLGATGQGREKLFF.

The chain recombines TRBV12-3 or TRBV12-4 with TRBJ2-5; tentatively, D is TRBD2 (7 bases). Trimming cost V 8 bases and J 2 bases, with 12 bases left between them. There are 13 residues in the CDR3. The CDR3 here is CASGGRGQETQYF. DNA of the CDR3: TGTGCCAGCGGGGGGCGGGGGCAAGAGACCCAGTACTTC.

As DNA, the CDR3 is TGTGCCAGCTCTCTCTATGGTCCCGGGACAGGGATGGGCACTGAAGCTTTCTTT. Amino acids: CASSLYGPGTGMGTEAFF. The J gene is TRBJ1-1, the V gene TRBV18, with 9 bases aligning to TRBD1. The junction had 18 bases not matched to a gene; V was cut back by 6 bases and J by 4 bases. The germline CDR1 and CDR2 sequences are KGHSH and LQKENI. This CDR3 region has 18 residues.

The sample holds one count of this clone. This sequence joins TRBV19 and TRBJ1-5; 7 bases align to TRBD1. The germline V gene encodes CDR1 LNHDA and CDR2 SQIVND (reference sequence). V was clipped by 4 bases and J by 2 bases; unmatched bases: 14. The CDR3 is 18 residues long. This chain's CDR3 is CASSTTLQGFGGNQPQHF. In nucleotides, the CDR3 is TGTGCCAGTAGTACGACACTACAGGGGTTTGGGGGCAATCAGCCCCAGCATTTT.

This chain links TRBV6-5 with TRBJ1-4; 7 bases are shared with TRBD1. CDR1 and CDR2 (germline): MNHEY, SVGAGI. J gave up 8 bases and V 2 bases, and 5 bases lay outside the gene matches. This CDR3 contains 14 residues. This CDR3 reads CASSYDREREKLFF. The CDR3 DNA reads TGTGCCAGCAGTTACGACAGGGAGAGGGAAAAACTGTTTTTT.

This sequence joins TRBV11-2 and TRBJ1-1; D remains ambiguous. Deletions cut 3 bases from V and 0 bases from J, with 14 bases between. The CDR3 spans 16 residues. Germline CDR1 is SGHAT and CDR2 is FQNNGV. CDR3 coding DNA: TGTGCCAGCAGCTTCGTAAGAGTCGGGATGAACACTGAAGCTTTCTTT. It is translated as CASSFVRVGMNTEAFF.